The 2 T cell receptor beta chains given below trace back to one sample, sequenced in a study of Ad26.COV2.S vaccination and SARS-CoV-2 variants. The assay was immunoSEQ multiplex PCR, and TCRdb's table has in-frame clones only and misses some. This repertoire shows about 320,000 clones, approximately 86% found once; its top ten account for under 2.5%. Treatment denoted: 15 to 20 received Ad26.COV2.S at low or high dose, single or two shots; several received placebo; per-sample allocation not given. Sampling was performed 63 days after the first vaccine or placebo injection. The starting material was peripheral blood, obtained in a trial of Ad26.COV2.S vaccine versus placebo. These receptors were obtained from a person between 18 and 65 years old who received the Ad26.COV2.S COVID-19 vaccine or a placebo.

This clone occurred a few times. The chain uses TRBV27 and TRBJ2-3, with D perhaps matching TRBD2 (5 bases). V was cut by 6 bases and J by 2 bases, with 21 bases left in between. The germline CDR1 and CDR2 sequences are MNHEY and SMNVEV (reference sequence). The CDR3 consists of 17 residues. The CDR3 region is CASRPLTWGVATDTQYF. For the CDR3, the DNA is TGTGCCAGCAGACCCTTGACTTGGGGAGTAGCCACAGATACGCAGTATTTT.

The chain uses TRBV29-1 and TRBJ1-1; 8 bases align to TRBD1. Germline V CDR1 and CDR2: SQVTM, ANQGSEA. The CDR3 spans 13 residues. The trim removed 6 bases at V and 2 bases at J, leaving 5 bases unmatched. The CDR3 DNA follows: TGCAGCGTCGACAGGGGTAAAAACACTGAAGCTTTCTTT. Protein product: CSVDRGKNTEAFF.